The 31 T cell receptor beta chains reported below all come from one sample, sequenced in a study of blood T cell repertoires in COVID-19. Sequencing was performed with immunoSEQ multiplex PCR; in TCRdb, only in-frame clones are kept and a portion is missing. The sample yields approximately 170,000 clones, 80% to 90% seen once. Input material: peripheral blood. These receptors originate from a man younger than 35 who had recovered from COVID-19.

The rearrangement joins TRBV10-3 to TRBJ2-2; 13 nucleotides agree with TRBD2. Germline CDR1 reads ENHRY; CDR2 reads SYGVKD. The CDR3 is 17 residues long. Unmatched junction bases numbered 5, after V lost 0 bases and J lost 7 bases. The CDR3 here is CAISESPGTSGNGELFF. CDR3 DNA sequence: TGTGCCATCAGTGAGTCCCCCGGGACTAGCGGGAACGGGGAGCTGTTTTTT.

The genes are TRBV4-1 and TRBJ2-7, with 11 bases aligning to TRBD1. This CDR3 spans 16 amino acids. Trimming took 0 bases from V and 4 from J; bases not matched to a gene: 5. The germline V gene encodes CDR1 MGHRA and CDR2 YSYEKL. CDR3 residues: CASSQDWGTGGYEQYF. CDR3 DNA: TGCGCCAGCAGCCAAGATTGGGGGACAGGGGGTTACGAGCAGTACTTC.

This clone is medium-sized (0.01 to 0.1%) by share. The rearrangement uses TRBV7-9 and TRBJ2-2, with 13 bases lining up with TRBD2. The ends lost 5 bases at V and 0 bases at J; junction bases unmatched: 6. The CDR3 loop spans 18 amino acids. Germline CDR1 is SEHNR and CDR2 is FQNEAQ (reference sequence). CDR3: CASSRGTSGIPNTGELFF. CDR3 bases: TGTGCCAGCAGCCGCGGGACTAGCGGGATCCCGAACACCGGGGAGCTGTTTTTT.

The V and J genes are TRBV21-1 and TRBJ2-5; the table's D call, TRBD1, was not checked against the DNA. TRBV21-1 is assigned pseudogene status. CDR3 length: 14 amino acids. The CDR3 DNA is TGTGCCAGCAGCAATAGGCGCCCACCAGGGACCCAGTACTTC. It specifies CASSNRRPPGTQYF.

V usage is TRBV5-1 and J usage is TRBJ1-2; perhaps TRBD1 as D (5 bases). Per germline, CDR1 SGHRS and CDR2 YFSETQ. The length of the CDR3 is 14 residues. With 4 bases removed from V and 5 bases from J, the gap between germline ends came to 15 bases. This CDR3 is CASSLQTGEYGYTF. The CDR3 DNA is TGCGCCAGCAGCCTCCAAACAGGAGAATATGGCTACACCTTC. Full variable domain (missing parts from reference TRBV5-1 and TRBJ1-2): KAGVTQTPRYLIKTRGQQVTLSCSPISGHRSVSWYQQTPGQGLQFLFEYFSETQRNKGNFPGRFSGRQFSNSRSEMNVSTLELGDSALYLCASSLQTGEYGYTFGSGTRLTVV.

The rearrangement links TRBV10-1 to TRBJ2-5; D may be TRBD2 (6 bases). The CDR3 contains 14 residues. The germline V gene encodes CDR1 WNHNN and CDR2 SYGVQD (reference sequence). The V and J ends lost 3 bases and 5 bases respectively, with 13 bases between them. CDR3 nucleotide sequence: TGCGCCAGCAGTGAAAGCCAGGGAGGCGAGACCCAGTACTTC. Protein: CASSESQGGETQYF.

The chain employs TRBV30 and TRBJ1-1; D is ambiguous. The CDR3 has 12 amino acids. The germline V and J ends were trimmed by 4 bases and 1 base, with 7 bases remaining between them. Germline-derived CDR1 and CDR2 are GTSNPN and SVGIG (reference sequence). The CDR3 DNA reads as TGTGCCTGGAATGAGAGGAACACTGAAGCTTTCTTT. Protein: CAWNERNTEAFF.

The rearrangement joins TRBV5-8 to TRBJ2-1, with 7 bases that match TRBD2. CDR3 length: 17 residues. Germline CDR1 is SGHTS and CDR2 is YDEGEE. Trimming cost V 0 bases and J 8 bases; bases outside gene matches: 14. CDR3 amino acids: CASSLGAGVNIVDEQFF. CDR3 coding DNA: TGTGCCAGCAGCTTGGGGGCGGGAGTTAATATTGTTGATGAGCAGTTCTTC.

The chain links TRBV19 to TRBJ1-5, with D uncertain. V was pared by 9 bases and J by 5 bases, with 11 bases between. Germline CDR1 is LNHDA and CDR2 is SQIVND (reference sequence). This CDR3 has 12 amino acids. The CDR3 nucleotides are TGTGCCAGCCGAGGCGGTTATCAGCCCCAGCATTTT. It specifies CASRGGYQPQHF.

The rearrangement uses TRBV24-1 and TRBJ2-7, with TRBD2 matching 8 bases. The CDR3 is 16 residues long. V trimming: 2 bases; J trimming: 7 bases; junction bases outside the gene matches: 12. Per the germline V gene, CDR1 is KGHDR and CDR2 is SFDVKD. The CDR3, as DNA: TGTGCCACCAGTGATTCCCGAGGGGCGGGAGGTGAAGAGCAGTACTTC. Residues: CATSDSRGAGGEEQYF.

This clone was found a few times. The V gene is TRBV11-2, the J gene TRBJ2-2; perhaps TRBD2 as D (5 bases). Trimming removed 4 bases at V and 4 bases at J, with 13 bases between. This CDR3 has 15 amino acids. Germline V lookup: CDR1 SGHAT, CDR2 FQNNGV. CDR3 nucleotides: TGTGCCAGCAGCTCCCCTCGAGGGAGCACCGGGGAGCTGTTTTTT. Protein sequence: CASSSPRGSTGELFF.

CDR3 protein: CASSLYRGSTEAFF. CDR3 in DNA: TGTGCCAGCAGCCTGTACAGGGGGAGCACTGAAGCTTTCTTT. V usage is TRBV3-1 (or the pseudogene TRBV3-2) and J usage is TRBJ1-1; 8 bases align to TRBD1. This CDR3 comprises 14 residues. Looked up from germline, CDR1 is LGHDT and CDR2 is YNNKEL (reference sequence). V lost 4 bases and J lost 4; bases outside the gene matches: 5.

The rearrangement joins TRBV5-8 to TRBJ1-5, with TRBD1 identical over 10 bases. The CDR3 covers 14 residues. J was trimmed by 3 bases and V by 8 bases; bases with no gene match: 5. The germline gives CDR1 SGHTS, CDR2 YDEGEE. The CDR3 loop reads CASTGQGYNQPQHF. The CDR3 nucleotides are TGTGCCAGTACGGGACAGGGGTACAATCAGCCCCAGCATTTT.

The J gene is TRBJ2-2, the V gene TRBV10-3; D is unresolved. The CDR3 sequence is 12 residues long. Germline lookup yields CDR1 ENHRY and CDR2 SYGVKD. V dropped 6 bases and J dropped 4 bases, with 6 bases sitting between them. CDR3 amino acids: CAIRNSTGELFF. The CDR3 bases are TGTGCCATCAGAAATAGCACCGGGGAGCTGTTTTTT.

This chain links TRBV27 with TRBJ2-7, with D unclear. CDR1 is MNHEY and CDR2 is SMNVEV in the germline V gene (reference sequence). Deletions cut 6 bases from V and 1 base from J, with 19 bases between. This CDR3 comprises 16 residues. The CDR3 protein is CASSSLLGVKSYEQYF. CDR3 DNA sequence: TGTGCCAGCAGCTCCCTCCTTGGAGTGAAGTCCTACGAGCAGTACTTC.

This rearrangement joins TRBV19 to TRBJ1-6; 9 bases map to TRBD1. V gave up 9 bases and J gave up 10 bases; unmatched junction bases: 10. Germline CDR1 LNHDA, CDR2 SQIVND (reference sequence). The CDR3 is 14 residues long. The CDR3 bases are TGTGCCAGCGACCCGGGACAGGGAGAATCACCCCTCCACTTT. This translates into CASDPGQGESPLHF. Together with reference TRBV19 and TRBJ1-6, the CDR3 gives the full variable domain: DGGITQSPKYLFRKEGQNVTLSCEQNLNHDAMYWYRQDPGQGLRLIYYSQIVNDFQKGDIAEGYSVSREKKESFPLTVTSAQKNPTAFYLCASDPGQGESPLHFGNGTRLTVT.

This clone has only one observation. The rearrangement uses TRBV24-1 and TRBJ2-1; 7 bases line up with TRBD2. In germline, CDR1 is KGHDR, CDR2 SFDVKD. V trimming: 4 bases; J trimming: 4 bases; junction bases outside the gene matches: 9. CDR3 size: 16 residues. The CDR3 region has the DNA TGTGCCACCAGTGACAGTAGCGGGCAAGGGTACAATGAGCAGTTCTTC. Translating gives CATSDSSGQGYNEQFF.

The V call is TRBV5-5, the J call TRBJ1-2; 7 bases align to TRBD1. V lost 4 bases, J lost 4 bases, and 7 bases stayed unmatched. Germline-derived CDR1 and CDR2 are SGHKS and YYEKEE (reference sequence). The CDR3 spans 14 residues. CDR3 in amino acids: CASSPPTGLYGYTF. The CDR3 DNA follows: TGTGCCAGCAGCCCCCCGACAGGGCTCTATGGCTACACCTTC.

This clone was counted a single time. The rearrangement links TRBV9 to TRBJ1-1, with 9 nucleotides matching TRBD1. Per germline, CDR1 SGDLS and CDR2 YYNGEE. V lost 3 bases and J lost 2; bases outside the gene matches: 11. The CDR3 is made up of 17 amino acids. CDR3 protein: CASSANPGTGQNTEAFF. Written as DNA, the CDR3 is TGTGCCAGCAGCGCGAACCCCGGGACAGGGCAAAACACTGAAGCTTTCTTT.

CDR3: CAISETGGSYGYTF. In DNA form, the CDR3 reads TGTGCCATCAGTGAGACGGGAGGGTCCTATGGCTACACCTTC. The chain combines TRBV10-3 with TRBJ1-2, with D unresolved. V dropped 2 bases and J dropped 4 bases, with 11 bases sitting between them. The germline V gene has CDR1 ENHRY and CDR2 SYGVKD. The CDR3 totals 14 residues.

The chain is built from TRBV6-1 and TRBJ2-2; D is unresolved. Trimming cost V 2 bases and J 4 bases, with 8 bases left between them. The germline gives CDR1 MNHNS, CDR2 SASEGT. The CDR3 runs to 14 residues. The CDR3 DNA sequence: TGTGCCAGCAGTGAACTATCTTTCACCGGGGAGCTGTTTTTT. Protein: CASSELSFTGELFF.

The chain employs TRBV20-1 and TRBJ1-2; D is unresolved. CDR3 length: 11 residues. CDR1 is DFQATT, CDR2 SNEGSKA, per germline (reference sequence). With 4 bases removed from V and 4 bases from J, the gap between germline ends came to 7 bases. The CDR3 region is CSATQAYGYTF. CDR3 DNA sequence: TGCAGTGCTACCCAGGCCTATGGCTACACCTTC.

The chain is built from TRBV4-3 and TRBJ2-5; 8 bases map to TRBD1. With 1 base clipped from V and 5 bases from J, the junction kept 6 bases outside the gene matches. The CDR3 spans 15 residues. The V gene's germline CDR1 is LGHNA and CDR2 YSLEER. CDR3 region: CASSQGQGAGETQYF. The CDR3 coding sequence is TGCGCCAGCAGCCAAGGGCAGGGGGCAGGGGAGACCCAGTACTTC.

The chain joins TRBV5-6 to TRBJ2-2, with D perhaps TRBD1 (6 bases). CDR1 and CDR2 (germline): SGHDT, YYEEEE. The CDR3 extends over 14 amino acids. V lost 5 bases, J lost 2 bases, and 10 bases lay in between. The CDR3 nucleotides read TGTGCCAGCAGTCGGGACACCAACACCGGGGAGCTGTTTTTT. It encodes CASSRDTNTGELFF. Using reference TRBV5-6 and TRBJ2-2 for the parts outside the CDR3, the full variable domain is DAGVTQSPTHLIKTRGQQVTLRCSPKSGHDTVSWYQQALGQGPQFIFQYYEEEERQRGNFPDRFSGHQFPNYSSELNVNALLLGDSALYLCASSRDTNTGELFFGEGSRLTVL.

A single count supports this clone. This chain joins TRBV20-1 and TRBJ2-5; unclear D gene. Trimming took off 6 bases at V and 5 bases at J, with 10 bases between the two ends. CDR1 is DFQATT, CDR2 SNEGSKA, per germline (reference sequence). The CDR3 is made up of 11 amino acids. The CDR3 nucleotides are TGCAGTGCCGATCAAGCTGAGACCCAGTACTTC. Translating it yields CSADQAETQYF.

The gene calls are TRBV27 and TRBJ2-7; tentative D call: TRBD2 (6 bases). The CDR3 loop spans 14 amino acids. Trimming stripped 3 bases from V and 3 bases from J, with 12 bases between. The germline V gene encodes CDR1 MNHEY and CDR2 SMNVEV (reference sequence). This CDR3 reads CASSLTGVYYEQYF. The CDR3, as DNA: TGTGCCAGCAGTTTGACGGGGGTCTACTACGAGCAGTACTTC.

The chain has TRBV19 and TRBJ2-1; weak D call: TRBD1 (5 bases). The length of the CDR3 is 14 residues. Germline V gives CDR1 LNHDA, CDR2 SQIVND (reference sequence). V lost 4 bases and J 10 bases, leaving 17 bases between the germline ends. In nucleotides, the CDR3 is TGTGCCAGTAGTAAAATCAGGGATTCCGGGGAGCAGTTCTTC. As protein: CASSKIRDSGEQFF.

The chain carries TRBV13 and TRBJ2-1; 10 nucleotides align to TRBD2. Germline-derived CDR1 and CDR2 are PRHDT and FYEKMQ (reference sequence). The V gene end was trimmed by 3 bases and the J gene end by 7 bases; junction bases not matched to a gene: 9. This CDR3 has 16 amino acids. The CDR3 bases are TGTGCCAGCAGCTTCCTAGCGGGAGAGACCCGTAATGAGCAGTTCTTC. Protein product: CASSFLAGETRNEQFF.

The chain joins TRBV11-1 to TRBJ2-7; possible D gene TRBD1, 6 bases. V was pared by 4 bases and J by 6 bases, with 13 bases between. Per germline, CDR1 SGHAT and CDR2 FQDESV (reference sequence). This CDR3 comprises 13 residues. CDR3 region: CASSSWRGGEQYF. For the CDR3, the DNA is TGTGCCAGCAGCTCATGGAGAGGGGGCGAGCAGTACTTC.

The chain recombines TRBV6-5 with TRBJ2-3; D might be TRBD1 (7 bases). The CDR3 contains 14 residues. Looked up from germline, CDR1 is MNHEY and CDR2 is SVGAGI. The germline V and J ends were trimmed by 3 bases and 6 bases, with 13 bases remaining between them. The CDR3 reads CASSYRGTADTQYF. Here the CDR3 DNA reads TGTGCCAGCAGTTATCGCGGGACAGCCGATACGCAGTATTTT.

The chain uses TRBV10-2 and TRBJ2-1; D possibly corresponds to TRBD1 (5 bases). Germline V lookup: CDR1 WSHSY, CDR2 SAAADI. Trimming removed 6 bases from V and 7 bases from J, with 10 bases in between. CDR3 length: 12 residues. CDR3: CASSGAGNEQFF. The CDR3 DNA reads as TGCGCCAGCAGCGGCGCAGGGAATGAGCAGTTCTTC.